The entry that follows covers one T cell receptor (beta chain) sequence. These data come from a study of T cells in Graves' hyperthyroidism and ophthalmopathy. About the study: Specimen type is peripheral blood, collected at initial diagnosis prior to any treatment.

Uncontrolled infection, other autoimmune disease, pregnancy and lactation each barred patients from inclusion. Diagnosing involved the use of clinical symptoms, serum thyroxine and TRAb, thyroid ultrasound and orbital computed tomography. This sample holds PBMCs from under 11 ml fresh peripheral blood. Using RNA transcripts as the source, TCR beta CDR3 regions were amplified. HTBI primers were used for first-round RT-PCR of the TCR CDR3. TCRdb reanalysed the multiplex PCR reads using MiXCR and keeps one entry per CDR3 protein. Found here are roughly 350,000 distinct CDR3 sequences, roughly 14% of them singletons; the top ten hold about 19%. Germline values: CDR1 SGHDN, CDR2 FVKESK. The CDR3 is 18 residues long. With 4 bases removed from V and 6 bases from J, the gap between germline ends came to 25 bases.

Sequenced input: blood. V is TRBV14 and J is TRBJ2-1; D tentatively reads TRBD1 or TRBD2 (6 bases each). This sequence originates from a woman aged 25 to 39 with Graves' ophthalmopathy. CDR3: CASSLLVFSRGVGNEQFF. CDR3 bases: TGTGCCAGCAGCCTGCTTGTGTTTTCTAGGGGGGTGGGCAATGAGCAGTTCTTC. Using reference TRBV14 and TRBJ2-1 for the parts outside the CDR3, the full variable domain is EAGVTQFPSHSVIEKGQTVTLRCDPISGHDNLYWYRRVMGKEIKFLLHFVKESKQDESGMPNNRFLAERTGGTYSTLKVQPAELEDSGVYFCASSLLVFSRGVGNEQFFGPGTRLTVL.